A selection of T cell receptor beta chains follows, all from one sample in a study of T cell responses to AZD1222 COVID-19 vaccine. Only in-frame clones appear in the TCRdb table, and some are missing; sequencing was by immunoSEQ multiplex PCR. The table has over 120,000 clones, more than 85% seen once. Here the sequenced sample was peripheral blood, taken 28 days after the second AZD1222 dose. The origin of the receptors is an adult who received the AZD1222 COVID-19 vaccine. Both conserved end residues are part of each CDR3. Fields, in order: J gene, clone size, V gene, D gene, CDR3 protein, CDR3 DNA. D genes are given only for firm matches. The size of a clone is reported for some rows only, either as once, few or many, or as a class for expanded clones.

TRBJ2-7 NA TRBV2 NA CASKGGVDEQYF TGTGCCAGCAAAGGGGGAGTAGACGAGCAGTACTTC
TRBJ2-4 NA TRBV5-6 NA CASREGSSSKNIQYF TGTGCCAGCAGGGAGGGGTCAAGCTCCAAAAACATTCAGTACTTC
TRBJ2-7 NA TRBV7-9 TRBD2 CASSLGSSGSAYEQYF TGTGCCAGCAGCTTAGGATCGAGCGGGAGTGCGTACGAGCAGTACTTC
TRBJ1-5 NA TRBV7-2 TRBD1 CASSLGTGATQPQHF TGTGCCAGCAGCTTAGGGACAGGGGCAACTCAGCCCCAGCATTTT
TRBJ1-2 NA TRBV28 NA CASRAGNRANYGYTF TGTGCCAGCAGGGCCGGGAACAGAGCTAACTATGGCTACACCTTC
TRBJ2-7 NA TRBV6-6 NA CASTLGGRVYEQYF TGTGCCAGCACCCTCGGGGGGCGGGTCTACGAGCAGTACTTC
TRBJ1-4 NA TRBV21-1 NA CASRIGPKRGEKLFF TGTGCCAGCAGGATTGGACCGAAACGGGGTGAAAAACTGTTTTTT
TRBJ1-6 NA TRBV5-6 NA CASSWTGSYNSPLHF TGTGCCAGCAGCTGGACGGGATCCTATAATTCACCCCTCCACTTT
TRBJ2-2 medium-sized TRBV5-4 TRBD1 CASSLGDRAGTGELFF TGTGCCAGCAGCTTGGGTGACAGGGCGGGCACCGGGGAGCTGTTTTTT
TRBJ2-7 NA TRBV11-1 TRBD2 CASSFSGRALRGEQYF TGTGCCAGCAGTTTTAGCGGGAGGGCCCTCCGCGGCGAGCAGTACTTC
TRBJ2-6 NA TRBV30 NA CAWNPYSGANVLTF TGTGCCTGGAACCCTTACTCTGGGGCCAACGTCCTGACTTTC
TRBJ2-7 once TRBV5-6 NA CASSLADTGAYEQYF TGTGCCAGCAGCTTGGCCGACACGGGGGCCTACGAGCAGTACTTC
TRBJ1-5 NA TRBV24-1 TRBD1 CATSGTGGNQPQHF TGTGCCACCAGTGGGACAGGGGGAAATCAGCCCCAGCATTTT
TRBJ1-1 NA TRBV7-9 NA CASSRSGAEAFF TGTGCCAGCAGCCGTTCGGGTGCTGAAGCTTTCTTT
TRBJ2-1 NA TRBV24-1 TRBD2 CATSDPGTSGINEQFF TGTGCCACCAGTGATCCCGGGACTAGCGGGATTAATGAGCAGTTCTTC
TRBJ1-3 NA TRBV18 TRBD1 CASSEGAHSGNTIYF TGTGCCAGCTCGGAGGGGGCTCACTCTGGAAACACCATATATTTT
TRBJ1-1 NA TRBV7-9 NA CASSLQGRNTEAFF TGTGCCAGCAGCCTACAGGGAAGAAACACTGAAGCTTTCTTT
TRBJ2-7 NA TRBV10-3 TRBD1 CAISGPEQGQSYEQYF TGTGCCATCAGTGGCCCGGAACAGGGGCAGTCCTACGAGCAGTACTTC
TRBJ2-7 NA TRBV7-9 NA CASSLRRGYSAGVNEQYF TGTGCCAGCAGCTTAAGGCGAGGGTACAGCGCTGGGGTGAACGAGCAGTACTTC
TRBJ2-7 NA TRBV28 NA CASSLTTNTYEQYF TGTGCCAGCAGTCTCACAACTAATACCTACGAGCAGTACTTC
TRBJ1-2 NA TRBV27 NA CASSQSGILYGYTF TGTGCCAGCAGTCAATCCGGGATACTCTATGGCTACACCTTC
TRBJ1-3 NA TRBV25-1 NA CASRGISSGNTIYF TGTGCCAGCAGGGGGATCAGCTCTGGAAACACCATATATTTT
TRBJ1-1 NA TRBV2 NA CASSGEGPYTEAFF TGTGCCAGCAGCGGTGAGGGACCCTACACTGAAGCTTTCTTT
TRBJ2-2 NA TRBV6-1 NA CASSDRLGVTGELFF TGTGCCAGCAGTGATAGACTAGGAGTTACCGGGGAGCTGTTTTTT